This T cell receptor beta chain is from a study of spatial heterogeneity in lung cancer. Study-wide context: Alpha-chain detections were consistently fewer than beta-chain detections among the sequences.

Via MiXCR, TCRdb re-called the 5' RACE reads, giving one row per CDR3 protein. The data contain 95,000 to 120,000 distinct CDR3 sequences, about 10% of them seen just once; the ten biggest clones take up approximately 24%. Documented time point: blood at routine non-recurrence follow-up after resection. Frozen PBMC, nontumor lung or tumor provided whole RNA, which was sequenced unsorted. This clonotype was detected a few times. This CDR3 is 18 amino acids long. The chain has TRBV21-1 and TRBJ2-7; the D call TRBD2 from the table was never checked on the DNA. TRBV21-1 counts as a pseudogene. The source is a female donor with early-stage non-small cell lung cancer. Sequenced here: PBMCs, sampled at follow-up. CDR3 amino acids: CASSREEGWALVNGEQYF. The CDR3 DNA is TGTGCCAGCAGCCGCGAGGAGGGGTGGGCACTAGTCAACGGCGAGCAGTACTTC.